This TCR beta chain was sequenced during a study of OX40 agonist ivuxolimab in advanced cancers. Looking at the study overall: Each patient was given ivuxolimab into a vein every 2 weeks, at 0.01 to 10 mg/kg. Overall study results and limits: Determination of antigen specificity was not performed for the expanded peripheral T cells. Within 6 weeks, CD4+ and CD8+ blood T cells expanded clonally at 0.1 to 3.0 mg/kg.

V lost 7 bases to trimming and J lost 3 bases, with 7 bases between them. The CDR3 consists of 12 residues. Per germline, CDR1 SNHLY and CDR2 FYNNEI. Measured with immunoSEQ multiplex PCR; TCRdb has only the in-frame clones, and not every one. The data contain over 55,000 clones, around 89% of them singletons. The sample holds a few counts of this clone. Its antigen is still unknown. Baseline was the first blood sampling point, followed by cycle 4 day 1 and cycle 7 day 1. The sequenced sample was CD4+ or CD8+ T cells sorted from blood, obtained in a trial of the OX40 agonist ivuxolimab. This chain joins TRBV2 and TRBJ1-5; D is ambiguous. The receptor comes from an adult with an advanced solid tumor such as melanoma, head and neck, liver or kidney cancer. The CDR3, as DNA: TGTGCCAGCAATCACGTCAATCAGCCCCAGCATTTT. This codes for CASNHVNQPQHF.